The T cell receptor beta chain under discussion was sequenced for a study of T cell responses to AZD1222 COVID-19 vaccine. The CDR3 is 16 amino acids. Germline CDR1 reads LNHDA; CDR2 reads SQIVND (reference sequence). With V trimmed by 5 bases and J by 1 base, 9 bases remained unmatched. This clone is large by share. The antigen is undetermined. Measured with immunoSEQ multiplex PCR; TCRdb has only the in-frame clones, and not every one. Here the sample spans around 160,000 clones, around nine tenths being singletons. Study conclusions and caveats: Of the AZD1222 recipients, only 6 or 7 were seropositive at baseline. Targeting of unmutated variant regions was reportedly seen in nearly half of spike-specific TCRs.

This chain links TRBV19 with TRBJ2-5; TRBD2 aligns across 8 bases. The source material was peripheral blood, sampled on day 0 of AZD1222 vaccination. The source of this sequence is an adult in good health. The CDR3 nucleotides read TGTGCCAGTAGTCTCCGGGGGCGGGGGGCCCAAGAGACCCAGTACTTC. Protein sequence: CASSLRGRGAQETQYF. Using reference TRBV19 and TRBJ2-5 for the parts outside the CDR3, the full variable domain is DGGITQSPKYLFRKEGQNVTLSCEQNLNHDAMYWYRQDPGQGLRLIYYSQIVNDFQKGDIAEGYSVSREKKESFPLTVTSAQKNPTAFYLCASSLRGRGAQETQYFGPGTRLLVL.